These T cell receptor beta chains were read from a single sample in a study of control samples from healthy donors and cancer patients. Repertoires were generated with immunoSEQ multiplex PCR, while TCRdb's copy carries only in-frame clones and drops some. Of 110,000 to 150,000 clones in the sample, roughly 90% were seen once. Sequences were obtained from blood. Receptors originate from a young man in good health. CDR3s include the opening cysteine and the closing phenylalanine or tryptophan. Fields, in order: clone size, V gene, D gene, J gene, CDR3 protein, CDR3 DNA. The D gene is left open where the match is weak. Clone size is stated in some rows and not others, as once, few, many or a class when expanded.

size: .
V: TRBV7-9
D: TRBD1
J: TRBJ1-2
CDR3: CASSLGQGFGYTF
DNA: TGTGCCAGCAGCTTGGGACAGGGTTTCGGCTACACCTTC

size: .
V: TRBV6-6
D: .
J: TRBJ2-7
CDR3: CASSYVIAYEQYF
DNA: TGTGCCAGCAGTTACGTCATAGCCTACGAGCAGTACTTC

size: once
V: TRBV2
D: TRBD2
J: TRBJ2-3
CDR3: CASSGRLAGPDTQYF
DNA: TGTGCCAGCAGTGGTCGACTAGCGGGACCAGATACGCAGTATTTT

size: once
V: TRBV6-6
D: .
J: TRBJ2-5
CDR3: CASSEGRVVGKTQYF
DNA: TGTGCCAGCAGCGAGGGCAGGGTGGTCGGAAAGACCCAGTACTTC

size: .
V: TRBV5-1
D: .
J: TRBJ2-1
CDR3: CASSPRTVSGEQFF
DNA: TGCGCCAGCAGCCCCAGGACAGTAAGTGGTGAGCAGTTCTTC

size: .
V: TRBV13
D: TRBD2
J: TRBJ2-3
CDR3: CASSLASGVSDTQYF
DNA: TGTGCCAGCAGCTTAGCTAGCGGGGTCTCAGATACGCAGTATTTT

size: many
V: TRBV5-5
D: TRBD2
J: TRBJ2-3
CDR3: CASSPGALAGGPSDTQYF
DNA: TGTGCCAGCAGCCCGGGGGCGCTAGCGGGAGGGCCGTCAGATACGCAGTATTTT

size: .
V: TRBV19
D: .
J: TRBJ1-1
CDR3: CASTKTGNTEAFF
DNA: TGTGCCAGTACGAAGACGGGCAACACTGAAGCTTTCTTT

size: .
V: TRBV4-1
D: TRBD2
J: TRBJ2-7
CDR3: CASSQHATSAGAVYEQYF
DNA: TGCGCCAGCAGCCAACATGCCACGTCAGCGGGGGCGGTCTACGAGCAGTACTTC

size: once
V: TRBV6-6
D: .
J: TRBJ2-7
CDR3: CASKDTTGTLVYEQYF
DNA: TGTGCCAGCAAGGACACTACCGGGACGCTGGTGTACGAGCAGTACTTC

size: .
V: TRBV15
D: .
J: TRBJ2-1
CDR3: CATAPPGADEQFF
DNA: TGTGCCACCGCCCCACCGGGGGCAGATGAGCAGTTCTTC

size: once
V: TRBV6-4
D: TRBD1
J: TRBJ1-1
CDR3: CASKKEGAYTEAFF
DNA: TGTGCCAGCAAGAAGGAGGGGGCTTACACTGAAGCTTTCTTT

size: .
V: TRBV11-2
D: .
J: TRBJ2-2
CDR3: CASSFAGELFF
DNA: TGTGCCAGCAGCTTCGCCGGGGAGCTGTTTTTT

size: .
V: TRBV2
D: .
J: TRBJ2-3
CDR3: CASSVLSLSFGRTDTQYF
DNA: TGTGCCAGCAGTGTTCTCTCCCTCTCCTTCGGACGGACAGATACGCAGTATTTT

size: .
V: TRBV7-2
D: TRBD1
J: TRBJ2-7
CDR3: CASSLGQGSSYEQYF
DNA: TGTGCCAGCAGCCTGGGACAGGGTTCGTCCTACGAGCAGTACTTC

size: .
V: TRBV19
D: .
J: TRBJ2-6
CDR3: CASSIHGSPYVLTF
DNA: TGTGCCAGTAGTATTCACGGCAGCCCCTACGTCCTGACTTTC

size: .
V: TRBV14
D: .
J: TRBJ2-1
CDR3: CASSQSPQGSIGNAYNEQFF
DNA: TGTGCCAGCAGCCAATCACCCCAAGGTAGTATAGGGAACGCCTACAATGAGCAGTTCTTC

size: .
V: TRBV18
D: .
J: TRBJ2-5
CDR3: CASSPRRTGQETQYF
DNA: TGTGCCAGCTCACCCAGGAGGACGGGGCAAGAGACCCAGTACTTC

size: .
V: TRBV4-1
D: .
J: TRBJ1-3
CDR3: CASSPSGSSGNTIYF
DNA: TGCGCCAGCTCTCCCAGTGGGAGCTCTGGAAACACCATATATTTT

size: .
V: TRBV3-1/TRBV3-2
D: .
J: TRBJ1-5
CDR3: CASSPSYSNQPQHF
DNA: TGTGCCAGCAGCCCTTCTTATAGCAATCAGCCCCAGCATTTT

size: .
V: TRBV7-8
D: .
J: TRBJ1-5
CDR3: CASSSQSWGLSNQPQHF
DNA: TGTGCCAGCAGCTCGCAGTCTTGGGGATTAAGCAATCAGCCCCAGCATTTT

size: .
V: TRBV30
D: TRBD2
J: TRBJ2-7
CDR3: CAWSASGSYEQYF
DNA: TGTGCCTGGAGCGCTAGCGGCTCCTACGAGCAGTACTTC

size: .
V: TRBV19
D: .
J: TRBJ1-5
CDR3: CASRTGSDQPQHF
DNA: TGTGCCAGTAGAACAGGGTCTGATCAGCCCCAGCATTTT

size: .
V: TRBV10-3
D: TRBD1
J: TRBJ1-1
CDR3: CAISESWDREAFF
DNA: TGTGCCATCAGTGAGTCCTGGGACAGGGAAGCTTTCTTT

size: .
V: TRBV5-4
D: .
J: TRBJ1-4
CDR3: CASSLKPGVNEKLFF
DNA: TGTGCCAGCAGCTTAAAGCCAGGGGTTAATGAAAAACTGTTTTTT

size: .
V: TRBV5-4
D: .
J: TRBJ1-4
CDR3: CASSWDNEKLFF
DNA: TGTGCCAGCAGCTGGGATAATGAAAAACTGTTTTTT

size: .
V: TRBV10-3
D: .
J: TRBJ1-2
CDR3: CAISEQEGYTF
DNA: TGTGCCATCAGTGAACAAGAGGGCTACACCTTC

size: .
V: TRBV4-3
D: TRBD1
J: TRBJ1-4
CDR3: CASSQGDRANEKLFF
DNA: TGCGCCAGCAGCCAAGGGGACAGGGCCAACGAAAAACTGTTTTTT

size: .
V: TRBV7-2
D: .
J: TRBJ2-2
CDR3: CASSLAGTFTGELFF
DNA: TGTGCCAGCAGCTTAGCCGGGACTTTTACCGGGGAGCTGTTTTTT

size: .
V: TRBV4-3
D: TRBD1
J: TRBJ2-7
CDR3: CASSPRATGGSYEQYF
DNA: TGCGCCAGCAGCCCTCGGGCGACAGGGGGCTCCTACGAGCAGTACTTC

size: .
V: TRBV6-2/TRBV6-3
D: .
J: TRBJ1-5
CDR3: CASSFGYNQPQHF
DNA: TGTGCCAGCAGTTTCGGGTACAATCAGCCCCAGCATTTT

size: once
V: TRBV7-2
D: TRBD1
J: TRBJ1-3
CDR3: CASSLAQGAGNTIYF
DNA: TGTGCCAGCAGCTTAGCACAGGGGGCCGGAAACACCATATATTTT

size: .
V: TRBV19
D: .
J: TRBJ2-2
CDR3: CASTRGSDTGELFF
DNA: TGTGCCAGTACACGGGGTTCGGACACCGGGGAGCTGTTTTTT

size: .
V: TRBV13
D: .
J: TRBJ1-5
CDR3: CASSLSGFYSNQPQHF
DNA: TGTGCCAGCAGCTTATCGGGGTTCTATAGCAATCAGCCCCAGCATTTT

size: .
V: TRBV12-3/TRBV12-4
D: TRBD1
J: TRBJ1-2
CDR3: CASSTPRGDGYTF
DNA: TGTGCCAGCAGTACCCCCAGGGGGGATGGCTACACCTTC

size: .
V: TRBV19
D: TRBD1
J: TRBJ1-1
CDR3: CASRTTGGQAFF
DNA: TGTGCCAGTAGGACCACAGGGGGCCAAGCTTTCTTT

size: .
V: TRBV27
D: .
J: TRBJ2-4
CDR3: CASRLSRVSKNIQYF
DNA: TGTGCCAGCAGATTAAGCCGGGTCTCAAAAAACATTCAGTACTTC

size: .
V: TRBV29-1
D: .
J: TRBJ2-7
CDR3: CSVELATDREQYF
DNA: TGCAGCGTTGAACTGGCGACAGACCGGGAGCAGTACTTC

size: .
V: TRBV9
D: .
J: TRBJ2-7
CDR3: CASSAPGVSYEQYF
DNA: TGTGCCAGCAGCGCCCCAGGGGTTTCCTACGAGCAGTACTTC

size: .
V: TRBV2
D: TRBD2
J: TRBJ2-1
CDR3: CASSEGLADTNEQFF
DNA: TGTGCCAGCAGTGAAGGACTAGCGGACACCAATGAGCAGTTCTTC

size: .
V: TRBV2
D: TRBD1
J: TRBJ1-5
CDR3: CASIKQGGINQPQHF
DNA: TGTGCCAGCATTAAACAGGGGGGTATCAATCAGCCCCAGCATTTT

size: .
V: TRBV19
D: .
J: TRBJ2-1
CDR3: CASGPAGSYNEQFF
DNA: TGTGCCAGTGGACCAGCGGGCTCCTACAATGAGCAGTTCTTC

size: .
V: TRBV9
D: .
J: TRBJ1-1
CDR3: CASSPDMNTEAFF
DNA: TGTGCCAGCAGCCCAGACATGAACACTGAAGCTTTCTTT

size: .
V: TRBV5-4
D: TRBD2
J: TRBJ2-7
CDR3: CASSLLGGHNEQYF
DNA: TGTGCCAGCAGCTTGCTGGGAGGGCATAACGAGCAGTACTTC

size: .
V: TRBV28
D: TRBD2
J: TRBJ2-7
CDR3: CASSPFRASGGYYEQYF
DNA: TGTGCCAGCAGCCCCTTCAGGGCTAGCGGAGGCTACTACGAGCAGTACTTC

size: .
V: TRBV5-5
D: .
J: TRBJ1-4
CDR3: CASSPEVYEKLFF
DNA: TGTGCCAGCAGCCCAGAAGTCTATGAAAAACTGTTTTTT

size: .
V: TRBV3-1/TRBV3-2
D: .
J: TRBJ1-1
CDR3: CASRRMDGNTEAFF
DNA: TGTGCCAGCAGGAGAATGGACGGGAACACTGAAGCTTTCTTT

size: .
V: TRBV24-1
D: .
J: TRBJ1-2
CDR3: CATSDASGTPAGGYTF
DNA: TGTGCCACCAGTGATGCCTCCGGGACCCCGGCCGGAGGCTACACCTTC

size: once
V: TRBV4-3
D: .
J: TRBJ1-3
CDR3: CASSQSQSGNTIYF
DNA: TGCGCCAGCAGCCAATCCCAATCCGGAAACACCATATATTTT

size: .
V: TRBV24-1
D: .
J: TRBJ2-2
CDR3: CATSDLGGRGNTGELFF
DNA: TGTGCCACCAGTGATTTGGGTGGCCGGGGCAACACCGGGGAGCTGTTTTTT

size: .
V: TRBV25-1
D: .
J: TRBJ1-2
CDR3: CASSVSRTDGYTF
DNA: TGTGCCAGCAGTGTTTCCCGGACAGATGGCTACACCTTC

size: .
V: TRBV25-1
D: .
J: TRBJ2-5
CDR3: CASSSSATFEKTQYF
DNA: TGTGCCAGCAGTTCGAGCGCAACGTTTGAGAAGACCCAGTACTTC

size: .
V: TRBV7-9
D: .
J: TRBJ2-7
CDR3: CASSPISVEQYF
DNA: TGTGCCAGCAGCCCAATTTCTGTAGAGCAGTACTTC

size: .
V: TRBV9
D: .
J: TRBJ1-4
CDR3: CASSVGQNPSLPNEKLFF
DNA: TGTGCCAGCAGCGTAGGACAAAACCCCAGTCTCCCCAATGAAAAACTGTTTTTT

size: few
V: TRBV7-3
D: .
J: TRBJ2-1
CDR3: CASSLSNYNEQFF
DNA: TGTGCCAGCAGCTTATCTAACTACAATGAGCAGTTCTTC

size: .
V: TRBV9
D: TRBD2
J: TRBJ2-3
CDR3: CASSATSGGARDTQYF
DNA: TGTGCCAGCAGCGCCACTAGCGGGGGGGCCAGAGATACGCAGTATTTT

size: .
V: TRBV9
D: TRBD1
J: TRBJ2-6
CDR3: CASSRGQISSGANVLTF
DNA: TGTGCCAGCAGCCGGGGACAGATAAGCTCTGGGGCCAACGTCCTGACTTTC